This T cell receptor beta chain was captured in a study of T cells in Graves' hyperthyroidism and ophthalmopathy. Study-wide results and caveats: A model of 13 V-J pairs discriminated ophthalmopathy from stable hyperthyroidism.

Amplification of TCR beta CDR3 regions used RNA as the template. During a first-round RT-PCR of the TCR CDR3, the HTBI primer set was used. TCRdb re-derived calls from the multiplex PCR reads in MiXCR, one entry per CDR3 protein. Of hundreds of thousands of distinct CDR3 sequences listed, under 25% are singletons. Duration under 3 months, a NOSPECS grade of at least 4, and a Clinical Activity Score of at least 3 characterized the ophthalmopathy patients. In its sample, this clonotype was seen a few times. The antigen is not known. CDR3 size: 16 residues. J lost 9 bases, V lost 0 bases, and 9 bases had no gene match. Germline V gives CDR1 ENHRY, CDR2 SYGVKD.

The source of this sequence is a man between 25 and 39 years old with Graves' ophthalmopathy. The chain couples TRBV10-3 to TRBJ2-1; the match to TRBD2 covers 9 bases. Specimen: blood. The CDR3: CAISESAAGGLGEQFF. The CDR3 DNA reads as TGTGCCATCAGTGAGTCGGCGGCGGGAGGGCTTGGTGAGCAGTTCTTC.